What follows are 30 T cell receptor beta chains derived from one specimen sequenced in a study of T cells after yellow fever vaccination. TCRdb recomputed calls from the 5' RACE reads with MiXCR, one row per CDR3 protein. This table holds tens of thousands of distinct CDR3 sequences, roughly 6.9% found once. The sequenced sample was CD8+ T cells sorted from PBMCs, obtained 4 to 5 days after the first yellow fever vaccination. The receptors stem from a man younger than 35 who received the YFV17D yellow fever vaccine.

The V gene is TRBV5-4, the J gene TRBJ2-5; D possibly corresponds to TRBD2 (6 bases). Trimming shortened V by 5 bases and J by 0 bases, and 11 bases separated the two germline ends. Germline values: CDR1 SGHNT, CDR2 YYREEE (reference sequence). The CDR3 extends over 14 amino acids. This chain's CDR3 is CASSSRGNQETQYF. The DNA of the CDR3 is TGTGCCAGCAGTTCGCGGGGAAACCAAGAGACCCAGTACTTC.

The chain employs TRBV15 and TRBJ2-3, with 7 bases fitting TRBD1. The CDR3 loop spans 15 amino acids. Germline V gene lookup returns CDR1 LNHNV and CDR2 YYDKDF (reference sequence). Unmatched junction bases numbered 5, after V lost 1 base and J lost 4 bases. Written as DNA, the CDR3 is TGTGCCACCAGCAGAGCGAGGGGGCTCGCAGATACGCAGTATTTT. Protein product: CATSRARGLADTQYF. Full variable domain (rest looked up from reference TRBV15 and TRBJ2-3): DAMVIQNPRYQVTQFGKPVTLSCSQTLNHNVMYWYQQKSSQAPKLLFHYYDKDFNNEADTPDNFQSRRPNTSFCFLDIRSPGLGDTAMYLCATSRARGLADTQYFGPGTRLTVL.

This clonotype was recorded many times. V is TRBV9 and J is TRBJ2-1; D is unresolved. This CDR3 spans 16 amino acids. The V end was cut by 0 bases, the J end by 0 bases, with 10 bases between. Germline CDR1 SGDLS, CDR2 YYNGEE. The CDR3, as DNA: TGTGCCAGCAGCGTAGCTGTGCGTAGCTCCTACAATGAGCAGTTCTTC. Translation: CASSVAVRSSYNEQFF.

CDR3 sequence: CASSRVATTSTDTQYF. CDR3 nucleotides: TGTGCCAGCAGCCGAGTGGCAACAACTAGCACAGATACGCAGTATTTT. This chain connects TRBV7-9 to TRBJ2-3; D unresolved. Per the germline V gene, CDR1 is SEHNR and CDR2 is FQNEAQ (reference sequence). With 5 bases removed from V and 0 bases from J, the gap between germline ends came to 15 bases. The CDR3 sequence is 16 residues long.

The chain has TRBV4-2 and TRBJ2-7, with D perhaps matching TRBD2 (6 bases). V shed 4 bases and J shed 5 bases, with 15 bases lying between them. The CDR3 has 14 amino acids. Germline-derived CDR1 and CDR2 are LGHNA and YNFKEQ. The chain's CDR3 is CASSPPTRDDEQYF. The CDR3 nucleotides read TGTGCCAGCAGCCCCCCGACTAGGGATGACGAGCAGTACTTC.

This clonotype was picked up many times. The genes are TRBV6-1 and TRBJ2-4; 12 nucleotides agree with TRBD2. The CDR3 is made up of 14 amino acids. Germline V gene data show CDR1 as MNHNS and CDR2 as SASEGT. Trimming took 10 bases from V and 4 from J; bases not matched to a gene: 5. CDR3 residues: CAISSGGEKNIQYF. The CDR3 DNA reads as TGTGCCATATCTAGCGGGGGGGAGAAAAACATTCAGTACTTC.

This clonotype showed up many times. This rearrangement joins TRBV27 to TRBJ1-6; D call uncertain. The V end lost 2 bases, the J end lost 6 bases, and 8 bases lay between the germline ends. This CDR3 has 14 residues. The germline V gene has CDR1 MNHEY and CDR2 SMNVEV (reference sequence). CDR3 sequence: CASSLARSNSPLHF. CDR3 DNA sequence: TGTGCCAGCAGTTTAGCCAGGAGTAATTCACCCCTCCACTTT.

This clonotype was seen ten or more times. This chain uses TRBV4-1 with TRBJ1-5; 8 nucleotides agree with TRBD1. V lost 4 bases and J lost 0; bases outside the gene matches: 11. Germline V lookup: CDR1 MGHRA, CDR2 YSYEKL. This CDR3 has 18 residues. The CDR3 spells CASSLHSRGTGSNQPQHF. The CDR3 DNA reads as TGCGCCAGCAGCCTGCACTCCCGCGGGACAGGTAGCAATCAGCCCCAGCATTTT.

This clonotype has more than one count but fewer than ten. This rearrangement joins TRBV29-1 to TRBJ1-2, with a tentative D call TRBD1 (6 bases). V shed 5 bases and J shed 0 bases, with 16 bases lying between them. The CDR3 is 15 amino acids. CDR1 is SQVTM and CDR2 is ANQGSEA in the germline V gene. The CDR3 region has the DNA TGCAGCGTTTGGTCTTGGCAGGGGACTAACTATGGCTACACCTTC. Translated: CSVWSWQGTNYGYTF.

This clonotype was counted between two and nine times. The V call is TRBV5-1, the J call TRBJ1-1; the D is unclear. Germline loops: CDR1 SGHRS, CDR2 YFSETQ. V was pared by 7 bases and J by 5 bases, with 21 bases between. The CDR3 covers 15 residues. For the CDR3, the DNA is TGCGCCAGCTCCCTCTCTTGGGAGAGTGGGACTGAAGCTTTCTTT. Its translation is CASSLSWESGTEAFF.

This clonotype was detected ten times or more. This chain joins TRBV12-3 or TRBV12-4 and TRBJ2-3; D unclear. The CDR3 spans 14 residues. The V end lost 3 bases, the J end lost 3 bases, and 10 bases lay between the germline ends. The CDR3 sequence: CASSFMLGTDTQYF. CDR3 nucleotides: TGTGCCAGCAGTTTCATGCTGGGGACAGATACGCAGTATTTT.

Comments on this clonotype: Mismatch with germline at one junction end may stem from a read error. V and J are TRBV5-4 and TRBJ2-7, with D tentatively TRBD1 (5 bases). CDR1 and CDR2 from the germline V gene are SGHNT and YYREEE (reference sequence). This CDR3 is 14 amino acids long. This chain's CDR3 is CASTLAGNHYEQYF. CDR3 DNA: TGTGCCAGCACCTTGGCAGGGAACCACTACGAGCAGTACTTC.

The sample holds a few counts of this clonotype. The chain uses TRBV12-5 and TRBJ2-1; D may be TRBD1 (5 bases). Trimming removed 3 bases from V and 9 bases from J, with 9 bases in between. The CDR3 contains 12 residues. In germline, CDR1 is LGHNT, CDR2 FRNRAP. The CDR3 DNA is TGTGCTAGTGGTTTAGGGGTAACTGAGCAGTTCTTC. Protein sequence: CASGLGVTEQFF.

In this sample, this clonotype turned up a few times. V is TRBV29-1 and J is TRBJ1-2, with a possible D match to TRBD1 (5 bases). V lost 0 bases to trimming and J lost 2 bases, with 7 bases between them. This CDR3 comprises 13 residues. CDR1 is SQVTM and CDR2 is ANQGSEA in the germline V gene. The DNA of the CDR3 is TGCAGCGTTGAAGATTGGGGCAACTATGGCTACACCTTC. It yields the protein CSVEDWGNYGYTF.

This clonotype was counted ten times or more. V is TRBV19 and J is TRBJ2-1, with D unresolved. V lost 5 bases, J lost 5 bases, and 16 bases lay in between. CDR3 length: 15 residues. Germline CDR1 and CDR2: LNHDA and SQIVND (reference sequence). DNA for the CDR3: TGTGCCAGTAGTGGGCGCAGTGTTAGGGACAATGAGCAGTTCTTC. It is translated as CASSGRSVRDNEQFF.

The chain employs TRBV5-8 and TRBJ2-7; D is unclear. V was clipped by 2 bases and J by 3 bases, with 9 bases between them. The CDR3 spans 13 residues. Germline V CDR1 and CDR2: SGHTS, YDEGEE. As DNA, the CDR3 is TGTGCCAGCAGCTTTAGCTCAGGCTACGAGCAGTACGTC. Its translation: CASSFSSGYEQYV.

V and J are TRBV6-1 and TRBJ1-1; maybe TRBD1 (5 bases). The CDR3 contains 13 residues. CDR1 and CDR2 (germline): MNHNS, SASEGT. V lost 11 bases and J lost 6, with 19 bases in between. The CDR3: CAGTWGKASEAFF. CDR3 sequence (DNA): TGTGCCGGAACGTGGGGGAAGGCTTCTGAAGCTTTCTTT.

This clonotype was detected a few times. The chain recombines TRBV5-1 with TRBJ2-5; the D gene is possibly TRBD2 (5 bases). Germline CDR1 SGHRS, CDR2 YFSETQ. Trimming removed 5 bases at V and 2 bases at J, with 13 bases between. This CDR3 region has 14 residues. CDR3 nucleotide sequence: TGCGCCAGCAGGCTGAGGACTGCACAAGAGACCCAGTACTTC. As protein: CASRLRTAQETQYF.

The J gene is TRBJ1-2, the V gene TRBV29-1; tentatively, D is TRBD1 (5 bases). This CDR3 region has 14 residues. Germline CDR1 is SQVTM and CDR2 is ANQGSEA. V gave up 3 bases and J gave up 5 bases, with 16 bases separating them. Here the CDR3 DNA reads TGCAGCGTTGATTTGAGACAGAATAGTTATGGCTACACCTTC. This translates into CSVDLRQNSYGYTF.

This clonotype was observed a handful of times. The chain couples TRBV4-1 to TRBJ1-6, with D hard to call. CDR3 size: 17 residues. CDR1 MGHRA and CDR2 YSYEKL come from the germline V gene. V was clipped by 2 bases and J by 0 bases, with 11 bases between them. The CDR3 DNA sequence: TGCGCCAGCAGCCAAACCCCCCAGAGCTCCTATAATTCACCCCTCCACTTT. Protein sequence: CASSQTPQSSYNSPLHF.

This clonotype has more than one count but fewer than ten. The chain is built from TRBV7-2 and TRBJ2-2; the D is unclear. CDR1 and CDR2 from the germline V gene are SGHTA and FQGNSA. The CDR3 runs 16 residues. The V end lost 6 bases, the J end lost 0 bases, and 14 bases lay between the germline ends. CDR3 amino acids: CASSLNRVANTGELFF. CDR3 DNA: TGTGCCAGCAGTCTAAATAGGGTTGCGAACACCGGGGAGCTGTTTTTT.

There are a few counts of this clonotype. This chain uses TRBV2 with TRBJ2-7; D call uncertain. CDR3 length: 13 residues. CDR1 is SNHLY and CDR2 is FYNNEI in the germline V gene. V gave up 4 bases and J gave up 0 bases, with 7 bases separating them. CDR3 nucleotides: TGTGCCAGCAGTGGGCACAGCTCCTACGAGCAGTACTTC. Its translation: CASSGHSSYEQYF.

This clonotype was picked up many times. The rearrangement uses TRBV12-3 or TRBV12-4 and TRBJ2-5; D gene ambiguous. V lost 6 bases to trimming and J lost 3 bases, with 5 bases between them. This CDR3 has 11 residues. Here the CDR3 reads CASSPKETQYF. Written as DNA, the CDR3 is TGTGCCAGCAGCCCCAAAGAGACCCAGTACTTC.

This clonotype was detected ten times or more. This chain uses TRBV7-9 with TRBJ2-4; 13 bases fit TRBD2. The CDR3 is made up of 17 amino acids. Germline V CDR1 and CDR2: SEHNR, FQNEAQ (reference sequence). V lost 5 bases and J lost 0; bases outside the gene matches: 4. CDR3 protein: CASSQGTSGIAKNIQYF. CDR3 sequence (DNA): TGTGCCAGCAGCCAGGGGACTAGCGGGATAGCCAAAAACATTCAGTACTTC.

This clonotype was counted ten times or more. V is TRBV7-9 and J is TRBJ1-1; D is possibly TRBD1 (5 bases). The germline V gene has CDR1 SEHNR and CDR2 FQNEAQ (reference sequence). V was shortened by 3 bases and J by 1 base, with 9 bases between the two germline ends. This CDR3 is 14 amino acids long. The CDR3 DNA sequence: TGTGCCAGCAGCTTGGGCAGGGAGAACACTGAAGCTTTCTTT. Translating it yields CASSLGRENTEAFF.

This clonotype was counted only a few times. V usage is TRBV5-5 and J usage is TRBJ1-5, with D unresolved. Per germline, CDR1 SGHKS and CDR2 YYEKEE (reference sequence). CDR3 length: 16 residues. Trimming removed 1 base from V and 1 base from J, with 12 bases in between. This CDR3 is CASSLFRERSNQPQHF. CDR3 bases: TGTGCCAGCAGCTTGTTTCGGGAGAGGAGCAATCAGCCCCAGCATTTT.

This clonotype was counted at least ten times. The CDR3 bases are TGTGCCAGCAGCTTAGCCTGGGGGCCCAATGAGCAGTTCTTC. Protein product: CASSLAWGPNEQFF. This chain joins TRBV7-9 and TRBJ2-1; D is possibly TRBD1 (6 bases). Germline lookup yields CDR1 SEHNR and CDR2 FQNEAQ (reference sequence). The CDR3 covers 14 residues. V lost 0 bases, J lost 6 bases, and 9 bases lay in between.

This clonotype was counted between two and nine times. The chain carries TRBV14 and TRBJ2-2; no clear D gene. Germline V lookup: CDR1 SGHDN, CDR2 FVKESK. The CDR3 extends over 13 amino acids. The V end lost 5 bases, the J end lost 2 bases, and 6 bases lay between the germline ends. CDR3 DNA: TGTGCCAGCAGCTACCTAAACACCGGGGAGCTGTTTTTT. Protein product: CASSYLNTGELFF.

This clonotype was counted at least ten times. The chain combines TRBV20-1 with TRBJ2-4, with a tentative D call TRBD1 (6 bases). Trimming removed 4 bases at V and 2 bases at J, with 15 bases between. Germline CDR1 is DFQATT and CDR2 is SNEGSKA (reference sequence). The CDR3 has 15 amino acids. The CDR3 region has the DNA TGCAGTGCTAAAACAGGGATCAGCACCAAAAACATTCAGTACTTC. Its translation is CSAKTGISTKNIQYF.

In this sample, this clonotype turned up a few times. This rearrangement joins TRBV6-5 to TRBJ1-5, with D possibly being TRBD1 (5 bases). The CDR3 consists of 15 residues. Trimming removed 0 bases from V and 7 bases from J, with 13 bases in between. Germline lookup yields CDR1 MNHEY and CDR2 SVGAGI. CDR3: CASSYSEQGGQPQHF. The CDR3 nucleotides are TGTGCCAGCAGTTACTCGGAGCAGGGTGGACAGCCCCAGCATTTT.